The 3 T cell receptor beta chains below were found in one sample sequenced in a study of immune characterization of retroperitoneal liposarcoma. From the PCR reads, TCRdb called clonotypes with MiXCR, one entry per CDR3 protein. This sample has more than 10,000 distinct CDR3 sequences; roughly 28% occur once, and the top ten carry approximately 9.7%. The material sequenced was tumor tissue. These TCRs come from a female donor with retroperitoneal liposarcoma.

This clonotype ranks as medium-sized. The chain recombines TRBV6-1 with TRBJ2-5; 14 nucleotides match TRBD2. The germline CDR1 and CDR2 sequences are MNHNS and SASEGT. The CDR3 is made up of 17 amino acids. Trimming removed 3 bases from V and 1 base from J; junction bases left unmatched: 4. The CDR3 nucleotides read TGTGCCAGCAGTGAGGAGACTAGCGGGGGGGTCCAAGAGACCCAGTACTTC. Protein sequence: CASSEETSGGVQETQYF.

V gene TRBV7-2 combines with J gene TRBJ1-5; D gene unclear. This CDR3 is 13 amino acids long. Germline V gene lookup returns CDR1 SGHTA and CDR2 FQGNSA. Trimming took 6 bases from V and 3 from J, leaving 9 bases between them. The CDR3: CASSGVINQPQHF. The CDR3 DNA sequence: TGTGCCAGCAGTGGGGTCATCAATCAGCCCCAGCATTTT.

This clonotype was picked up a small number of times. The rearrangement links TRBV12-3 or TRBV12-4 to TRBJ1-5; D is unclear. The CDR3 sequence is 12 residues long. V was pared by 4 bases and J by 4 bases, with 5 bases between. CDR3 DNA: TGTGCCAGCAGTTCCCCTAATCAGCCCCAGCATTTT. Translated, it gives CASSSPNQPQHF.